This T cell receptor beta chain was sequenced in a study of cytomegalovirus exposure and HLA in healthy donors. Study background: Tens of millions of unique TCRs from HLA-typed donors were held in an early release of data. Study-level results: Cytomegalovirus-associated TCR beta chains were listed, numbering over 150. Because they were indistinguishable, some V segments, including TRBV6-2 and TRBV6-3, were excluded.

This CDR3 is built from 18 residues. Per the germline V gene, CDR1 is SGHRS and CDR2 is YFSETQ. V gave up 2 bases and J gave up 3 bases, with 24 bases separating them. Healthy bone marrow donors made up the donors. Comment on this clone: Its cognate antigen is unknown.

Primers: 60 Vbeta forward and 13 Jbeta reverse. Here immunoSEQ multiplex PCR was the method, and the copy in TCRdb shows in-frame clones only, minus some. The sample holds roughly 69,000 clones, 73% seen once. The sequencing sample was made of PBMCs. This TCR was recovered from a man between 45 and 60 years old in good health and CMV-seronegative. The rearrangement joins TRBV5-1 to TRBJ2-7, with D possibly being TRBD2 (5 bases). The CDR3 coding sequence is TGCGCCAGCAGCTTTTCGTCCCCCGGTAGGACTCGTTTCTACGAGCAGTACTTC. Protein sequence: CASSFSSPGRTRFYEQYF.